This T cell receptor beta chain appears in the sequencing data of a study of T-cell memory formation after mild COVID-19. The CDR3 spans 13 residues. Germline V lookup: CDR1 ENHRY, CDR2 SYGVKD. V was shortened by 7 bases and J by 3 bases, with 13 bases between the two germline ends. This clonotype was observed a few times. TCRdb re-analysed the 5' RACE reads in MiXCR, keeping a single row per CDR3 protein. This sample has hundreds of thousands of distinct CDR3 sequences, with approximately 18% found just once. This sequence originates from an adult woman who had mild COVID-19 (a few samples of this study predate the infection). Cell type and time point are not known. Sequenced: PBMCs or a T cell subset sorted from them (not recorded which). This chain joins TRBV10-3 and TRBJ2-7, with D perhaps assigned TRBD1 or TRBD2 (7 bases each). Written as DNA, the CDR3 is TGTGCCATCACCCAGGGGGAGGGCTACGAGCAGTACTTC. Its protein is CAITQGEGYEQYF.